This T cell receptor beta chain was captured by sequencing in a study of cytomegalovirus exposure and HLA in healthy donors. Deletions cut 3 bases from V and 4 bases from J, with 9 bases between. The CDR3 is made up of 13 amino acids. Germline V CDR1 and CDR2: SNHLY, FYNNEI. With 60 Vbeta and 13 Jbeta primers, the PCR was carried out. This table comes from immunoSEQ multiplex PCR, and its TCRdb copy is limited to in-frame clones, with some not included. The repertoire includes some 93,000 clones, 82% of them detected once, and about 3.8% sits in the top ten. The sequence was collected from a man between 50 and 59 years old in good health and CMV-seronegative. V is TRBV2 and J is TRBJ2-5; tentative D call: TRBD2 (6 bases). Sequences were obtained from PBMCs. The CDR3 nucleotides are TGTGCCAGCAGTGAGGAGGGTGCAGAGACCCAGTACTTC. Protein product: CASSEEGAETQYF.